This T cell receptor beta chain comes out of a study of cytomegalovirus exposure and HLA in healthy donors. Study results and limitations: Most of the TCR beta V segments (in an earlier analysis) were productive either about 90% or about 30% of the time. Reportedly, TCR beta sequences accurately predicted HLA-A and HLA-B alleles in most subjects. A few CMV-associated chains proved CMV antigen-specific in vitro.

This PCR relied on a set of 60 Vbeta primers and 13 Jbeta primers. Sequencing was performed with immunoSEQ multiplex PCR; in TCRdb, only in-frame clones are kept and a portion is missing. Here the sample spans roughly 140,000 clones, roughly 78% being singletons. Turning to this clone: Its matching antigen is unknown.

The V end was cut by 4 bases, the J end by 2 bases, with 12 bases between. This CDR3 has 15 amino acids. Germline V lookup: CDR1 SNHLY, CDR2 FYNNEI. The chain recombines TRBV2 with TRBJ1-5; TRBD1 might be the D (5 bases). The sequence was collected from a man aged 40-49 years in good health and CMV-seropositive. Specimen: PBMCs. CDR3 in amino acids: CASSGLGGGNQPQHF. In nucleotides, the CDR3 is TGTGCCAGCAGTGGGCTGGGGGGTGGCAATCAGCCCCAGCATTTT.